The 8 T cell receptor beta chains below come from one sample, sequenced in a study of technical replicates of blood from a handful of donors. Profiled with immunoSEQ multiplex PCR; TCRdb holds only in-frame clones, not every one. Here the sample spans fewer than 45,000 clones, around 96% being singletons. The specimen was T cells isolated from PBMCs. Receptor source: a human donor in good health.

V gene TRBV19 combines with J gene TRBJ2-7, with D possibly TRBD2 on 6 matching bases. CDR3 length: 18 amino acids. Trimming cost V 1 base and J 1 base, with 20 bases left between them. The germline V gene encodes CDR1 LNHDA and CDR2 SQIVND (reference sequence). The CDR3 here is CASSIGLGRSEGSYEQYF. The CDR3 nucleotides are TGTGCCAGTAGTATAGGATTGGGTCGGTCGGAGGGATCCTACGAGCAGTACTTC. Drawing the rest from reference TRBV19 and TRBJ2-7, the complete variable domain is DGGITQSPKYLFRKEGQNVTLSCEQNLNHDAMYWYRQDPGQGLRLIYYSQIVNDFQKGDIAEGYSVSREKKESFPLTVTSAQKNPTAFYLCASSIGLGRSEGSYEQYFGPGTRLTVT.

This clone was counted once. This chain uses TRBV25-1 with TRBJ2-7, with 11 bases aligning to TRBD1. This CDR3 comprises 17 residues. J gave up 1 base and V 3 bases, and 8 bases lay outside the gene matches. CDR1 is MGHDK and CDR2 is SYGVNS in the germline V gene. The CDR3 DNA reads as TGTGCCAGCAGTGACTCTTTAGGACAGGGGGCTTCCTACGAGCAGTACTTC. Amino acid sequence: CASSDSLGQGASYEQYF.

The chain recombines TRBV30 with TRBJ2-5; D uncertain. The CDR3 has 14 amino acids. Germline loops: CDR1 GTSNPN, CDR2 SVGIG (reference sequence). Trimming removed 5 bases at V and 7 bases at J, with 20 bases between. In DNA, the CDR3 is TGTGCCTGGGGCATCCCTCCGGCGGTTTCGACCCAGTACTTC. Residues: CAWGIPPAVSTQYF.

The J gene is TRBJ1-5, the V gene TRBV19, with D perhaps TRBD1 (5 bases). The CDR3 is made up of 17 amino acids. From germline, CDR1 is LNHDA and CDR2 SQIVND (reference sequence). Trimming took off 3 bases at V and 0 bases at J, with 15 bases between the two ends. Written as DNA, the CDR3 is TGTGCCAGTAGTATCAGAAGACAGATGAATAGCAATCAGCCCCAGCATTTT. It codes for CASSIRRQMNSNQPQHF. The full variable domain, with the rest looked up from reference TRBV19 and TRBJ1-5, is DGGITQSPKYLFRKEGQNVTLSCEQNLNHDAMYWYRQDPGQGLRLIYYSQIVNDFQKGDIAEGYSVSREKKESFPLTVTSAQKNPTAFYLCASSIRRQMNSNQPQHFGDGTRLSIL.

The chain is built from TRBV7-8 and TRBJ1-1, with TRBD1 as a possible D gene (6 bases). V lost 5 bases and J 1 base, leaving 11 bases between the germline ends. This CDR3 has 14 residues. Germline assignment: CDR1 SGHVS and CDR2 FQNEAQ. CDR3 amino acids: CASSEDRRNTEAFF. For the CDR3, the DNA is TGTGCCAGCAGCGAAGACAGGCGGAACACTGAAGCTTTCTTT. The full variable domain, with the rest looked up from reference TRBV7-8 and TRBJ1-1, is GAGVSQSPRYKVAKRGQDVALRCDPISGHVSLFWYQQALGQGPEFLTYFQNEAQLDKSGLPSDRFFAERPEGSVSTLKIQRTQQEDSAVYLCASSEDRRNTEAFFGQGTRLTVV.

This clone was recorded only once. The V and J genes are TRBV2 and TRBJ1-1; D call uncertain. The CDR3 is made up of 11 amino acids. CDR1 is SNHLY, CDR2 FYNNEI, per germline. Between the trimmed V and J ends, which lost 0 bases and 11 bases, there was a span of 7 bases. In DNA, the CDR3 is TGTGCCAGCAGTGAAGCGCTTCAGGCTTTCTTT. This gives the protein CASSEALQAFF. Looking up the rest from reference TRBV2 and TRBJ1-1 gives the full variable domain: EPEVTQTPSHQVTQMGQEVILRCVPISNHLYFYWYRQILGQKVEFLVSFYNNEISEKSEIFDDQFSVERPDGSNFTLKIRSTKLEDSAMYFCASSEALQAFFGQGTRLTVV.

The rearrangement joins TRBV27 to TRBJ1-2; TRBD1 is a possible D gene (6 bases). Looked up from germline, CDR1 is MNHEY and CDR2 is SMNVEV (reference sequence). V lost 6 bases to trimming and J lost 4 bases, with 12 bases between them. The CDR3 runs to 13 residues. CDR3 DNA sequence: TGTGCCAGCAGCCTCGACAGGACCTATGGCTACACCTTC. Translated, it gives CASSLDRTYGYTF.

The chain employs TRBV19 and TRBJ1-5; possibly TRBD1 for D (6 bases). From germline, CDR1 is LNHDA and CDR2 SQIVND (reference sequence). V dropped 6 bases and J dropped 0 bases, with 12 bases sitting between them. The CDR3 contains 15 residues. CDR3: CASRIGQYSNQPQHF. CDR3 coding DNA: TGTGCCAGTAGGATTGGACAGTATAGCAATCAGCCCCAGCATTTT.